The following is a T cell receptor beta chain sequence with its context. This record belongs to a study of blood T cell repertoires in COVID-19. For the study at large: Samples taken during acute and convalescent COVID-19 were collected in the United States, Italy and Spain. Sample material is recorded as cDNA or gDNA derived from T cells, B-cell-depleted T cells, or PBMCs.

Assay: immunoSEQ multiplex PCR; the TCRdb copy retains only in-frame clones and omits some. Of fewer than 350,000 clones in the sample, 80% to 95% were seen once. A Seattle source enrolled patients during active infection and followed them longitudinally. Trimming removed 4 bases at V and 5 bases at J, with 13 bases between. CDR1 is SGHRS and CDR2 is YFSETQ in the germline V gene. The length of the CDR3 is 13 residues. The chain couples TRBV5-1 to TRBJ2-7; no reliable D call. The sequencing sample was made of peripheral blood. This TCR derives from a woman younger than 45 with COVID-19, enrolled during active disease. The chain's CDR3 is CASSGAAPNEQYF. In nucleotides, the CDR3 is TGCGCCAGCAGCGGCGCGGCTCCCAACGAGCAGTACTTC.